These 26 T cell receptor beta chains were sequenced from one sample in a study of T-cell memory formation after mild COVID-19. In TCRdb, the 5' RACE reads were re-called with MiXCR into one record per CDR3 protein. The sample yields hundreds of thousands of distinct CDR3 sequences, approximately 18% seen once. The source material was PBMCs or a T cell subset sorted from them (not recorded which). The source is an adult woman who had mild COVID-19 (a few samples of this study predate the infection). Cell type and time point are not known.

This clonotype was counted a few times. The chain employs TRBV12-3 or TRBV12-4 and TRBJ1-1, with 11 positions matching TRBD1. V was clipped by 5 bases and J by 10 bases; unmatched bases: 6. This CDR3 spans 13 amino acids. CDR3 in amino acids: CASSPGQGAGAFF. CDR3 nucleotides: TGTGCCAGCAGTCCCGGACAGGGGGCAGGAGCTTTCTTT.

This chain connects TRBV25-1 to TRBJ1-3; D remains ambiguous. The length of the CDR3 is 14 residues. V lost 1 base and J 0 bases, leaving 4 bases between the germline ends. Germline V gene data show CDR1 as MGHDK and CDR2 as SYGVNS. The CDR3 protein is CASSESVSGNTIYF. CDR3 DNA sequence: TGTGCCAGCAGTGAATCCGTCTCTGGAAACACCATATATTTT.

This rearrangement joins TRBV12-3 or TRBV12-4 to TRBJ2-7; 9 bases fit TRBD2. The V gene end was trimmed by 1 base and the J gene end by 4 bases; junction bases not matched to a gene: 5. The CDR3 is made up of 15 amino acids. CDR3 residues: CASSLGAGGYYEQYF. The CDR3 region has the DNA TGTGCCAGCAGTTTAGGAGCGGGGGGCTATTACGAGCAGTACTTC.

The chain has TRBV4-2 and TRBJ1-1, with D unclear. Trimming pared 0 bases from V and 2 bases from J, leaving 13 bases between. Germline CDR1 is LGHNA and CDR2 is YNFKEQ. The CDR3 sequence is 16 residues long. CDR3 bases: TGTGCCAGCAGCCAAGAGTTGGGCAGCATAAACACTGAAGCTTTCTTT. It translates to CASSQELGSINTEAFF.

In its sample, this clonotype was seen a few times. The V and J genes are TRBV5-1 and TRBJ2-5; D may correspond to TRBD1 or TRBD2 (5 bases each). The CDR3 length is 17 residues. Germline V gives CDR1 SGHRS, CDR2 YFSETQ. V lost 4 bases, J lost 5 bases, and 24 bases lay in between. CDR3: CASSRGDDLPPFETQYF. Here the CDR3 DNA reads TGCGCCAGCAGCAGAGGGGACGACCTACCTCCTTTCGAGACCCAGTACTTC.

This clonotype was observed a few times. The chain has TRBV7-9 and TRBJ2-7, with unresolved D. The length of the CDR3 is 13 residues. With 8 bases removed from V and 3 bases from J, the gap between germline ends came to 14 bases. Germline V gene sequence: CDR1 SEHNR, CDR2 FQNEAQ (reference sequence). Here the CDR3 DNA reads TGTGCCAGCGCGAACGTTTGGAGCTACGAGCAGTACTTC. The encoded protein is CASANVWSYEQYF.

The rearrangement joins TRBV6-2 or TRBV6-3 to TRBJ2-7; the D is unclear. The V end lost 0 bases, the J end lost 4 bases, and 7 bases lay between the germline ends. The CDR3 is 13 residues long. Per germline, CDR1 MNHEY and CDR2 SVGEGT. The CDR3 loop is CASSYSGKYEQYF. DNA for the CDR3: TGTGCCAGCAGTTACTCAGGGAAATACGAGCAGTACTTC.

This clonotype has more than one count but fewer than ten. The gene calls are TRBV20-1 and TRBJ2-1; TRBD2 aligns across 14 bases. The CDR3 has 19 residues. Germline lookup yields CDR1 DFQATT and CDR2 SNEGSKA (reference sequence). V lost 0 bases and J lost 1; bases outside the gene matches: 8. For the CDR3, the DNA is TGCAGTGCTAGAGAAATCGGACTAGCGGGAGGCCGTTCCTACAATGAGCAGTTCTTC. Translation gives CSAREIGLAGGRSYNEQFF.

This sequence joins TRBV5-8 and TRBJ2-1; D is undetermined. Trimming shortened V by 0 bases and J by 8 bases, and 18 bases separated the two germline ends. Germline CDR1 SGHTS, CDR2 YDEGEE. The CDR3 covers 16 residues. This CDR3 is CASSLEVSSLRDEQFF. The CDR3 DNA reads TGTGCCAGCAGCTTGGAGGTATCTTCTCTGCGAGATGAGCAGTTCTTC.

This clonotype was counted only a few times. The chain combines TRBV11-2 with TRBJ1-3; D gene uncertain. The CDR3 runs to 15 residues. The germline V gene encodes CDR1 SGHAT and CDR2 FQNNGV. V lost 0 bases to trimming and J lost 4 bases, with 10 bases between them. The CDR3 sequence is CASSLEGRPGNTIYF. The CDR3 DNA reads TGTGCCAGCAGCTTAGAGGGCAGGCCAGGAAACACCATATATTTT.

In its sample, this clonotype was seen a few times. CDR3 nucleotides: TGTGCCAGCAGTTGGGAAAGCGGGAGGACCGGGGAGCTGTTTTTT. Translating it yields CASSWESGRTGELFF. This chain links TRBV6-5 with TRBJ2-2, with TRBD2 identical over 9 bases. Germline CDR1 reads MNHEY; CDR2 reads SVGAGI. The V segment lost 4 bases and the J segment 5 bases; nucleotides outside the gene matches: 5. This CDR3 spans 15 amino acids.

This rearrangement joins TRBV4-3 to TRBJ2-1; the match to TRBD2 covers 14 bases. Germline V gives CDR1 LGHNA, CDR2 YSLEER. Trimming took 0 bases from V and 5 from J; bases not matched to a gene: 6. The CDR3 length is 18 residues. The CDR3 loop is CASSQDWGLAGANNEQFF. DNA of the CDR3: TGCGCCAGCAGCCAAGACTGGGGACTAGCGGGAGCCAACAATGAGCAGTTCTTC.

The rearrangement links TRBV6-5 to TRBJ2-7; maybe TRBD1 (6 bases). The germline CDR1 and CDR2 sequences are MNHEY and SVGAGI. V was cut by 6 bases and J by 6 bases, with 18 bases left in between. This CDR3 contains 14 residues. The DNA of the CDR3 is TGTGCCAGCAGAACTCGGACAGCCTCGGGCGAGCAGTACTTC. It yields the protein CASRTRTASGEQYF.

The V call is TRBV7-9, the J call TRBJ1-1; D remains unclear. CDR3 size: 15 residues. Trimming left V 0 bases short and J 2 bases short, with 10 bases between. CDR1 and CDR2 (germline): SEHNR, FQNEAQ (reference sequence). The DNA for the CDR3 is TGTGCCAGCAGCTTAGCGTCACAAACTAACACTGAAGCTTTCTTT. This sequence encodes CASSLASQTNTEAFF.

This clonotype was detected a few times. The genes are TRBV12-3 or TRBV12-4 and TRBJ2-5; 13 bases fit TRBD2. With 5 bases clipped from V and 6 bases from J, the junction kept 6 bases outside the gene matches. This CDR3 is built from 15 residues. The CDR3 bases are TGTGCCAGCAGTGGACTAGCGGGGGAGCGAAAGACCCAGTACTTC. Protein: CASSGLAGERKTQYF.

This clonotype turned up a few times. The J gene is TRBJ2-2, the V gene TRBV11-2; D gene ambiguous. CDR3 length equals 14 residues. V was cut by 3 bases and J by 7 bases, with 12 bases left in between. Per germline, CDR1 SGHAT and CDR2 FQNNGV. CDR3 sequence (DNA): TGTGCCAGCAGCTTGGCTGGCGCCCACGGGGAGCTGTTTTTT. It is translated as CASSLAGAHGELFF.

The V gene is TRBV10-3, the J gene TRBJ2-1; 8 bases agree with TRBD2. V dropped 5 bases and J dropped 0; count of bases not matched to a gene: 9. CDR3 length equals 17 residues. Looked up from germline, CDR1 is ENHRY and CDR2 is SYGVKD. The CDR3 is CAISFGVAGSSYNEQFF. CDR3 coding DNA: TGTGCCATCAGTTTCGGGGTAGCGGGGAGCTCCTACAATGAGCAGTTCTTC.

This chain joins TRBV7-8 and TRBJ1-1; TRBD1 agrees at 9 bases. This CDR3 has 15 residues. CDR1 and CDR2 (germline): SGHVS, FQNEAQ. V gave up 9 bases and J gave up 3 bases; unmatched junction bases: 11. The CDR3 DNA follows: TGTGCCAGTTCGGACAGGGGAGGTCGCGACACTGAAGCTTTCTTT. Its translation is CASSDRGGRDTEAFF.

This sequence joins TRBV18 and TRBJ1-2, with 7 bases aligning to TRBD1. V gave up 4 bases and J gave up 4 bases; unmatched junction bases: 6. There are 14 residues in the CDR3. Germline V lookup: CDR1 KGHSH, CDR2 LQKENI. Written as DNA, the CDR3 is TGTGCCAGCTCACAAATGACAGGGAGCTATGGCTACACCTTC. It encodes CASSQMTGSYGYTF.

The chain has TRBV30 and TRBJ1-4; 7 bases are a match to TRBD1. CDR3 length: 17 residues. Germline V gene lookup returns CDR1 GTSNPN and CDR2 SVGIG (reference sequence). V was clipped by 2 bases and J by 5 bases; unmatched bases: 14. CDR3 bases: TGTGCCTGGAGTAGGGTTCCTCGGACAGGAAGGAATGAAAAACTGTTTTTT. Residues: CAWSRVPRTGRNEKLFF. The variable domain in full, completed from reference TRBV30 and TRBJ1-4, reads SQTIHQWPATLVQPVGSPLSLECTVEGTSNPNLYWYRQAAGRGLQLLFYSVGIGQISSEVPQNLSASRPQDRQFILSSKKLLLSDSGFYLCAWSRVPRTGRNEKLFFGSGTQLSVL.

The chain couples TRBV18 to TRBJ2-1, with no clear D. Trimming cost V 3 bases and J 9 bases, with 9 bases left between them. Germline lookup yields CDR1 KGHSH and CDR2 LQKENI. There are 12 residues in the CDR3. Written as DNA, the CDR3 is TGTGCCAGCTCACCCGATAGCAGTGAGCAGTTCTTC. Its translation: CASSPDSSEQFF. Full variable domain (outside the CDR3, taken from reference TRBV18 and TRBJ2-1): NAGVMQNPRHLVRRRGQEARLRCSPMKGHSHVYWYRQLPEEGLKFMVYLQKENIIDESGMPKERFSAEFPKEGPSILRIQQVVRGDSAAYFCASSPDSSEQFFGPGTRLTVL.

The V and J genes are TRBV11-2 and TRBJ2-7, with TRBD2 matching over 7 bases. The CDR3 has 17 amino acids. Germline CDR1 and CDR2: SGHAT and FQNNGV. Trimming at V came to 0 bases and at J to 0 bases, leaving 8 bases not matched to a gene. Here the CDR3 DNA reads TGTGCCAGCAGCTTAGACTACGCGTGGACTAGCTCCTACGAGCAGTACTTC. Protein sequence: CASSLDYAWTSSYEQYF. The full variable domain, its missing parts supplied by reference TRBV11-2 and TRBJ2-7, is EAGVAQSPRYKIIEKRQSVAFWCNPISGHATLYWYQQILGQGPKLLIQFQNNGVVDDSQLPKDRFSAERLKGVDSTLKIQPAKLEDSAVYLCASSLDYAWTSSYEQYFGPGTRLTVT.

This clonotype came up a few times. The chain employs TRBV7-9 and TRBJ2-3, with 8 bases fitting TRBD2. After removal of 8 bases from V and 6 bases from J, the junction contained 19 bases not matched to a gene. Germline-derived CDR1 and CDR2 are SEHNR and FQNEAQ (reference sequence). This CDR3 is built from 17 residues. The DNA of the CDR3 is TGTGCCAGCGTAAAGCGGGGAGCGGGGGCCCGGGGGGATACGCAGTATTTT. It yields the protein CASVKRGAGARGDTQYF.

The V and J genes are TRBV11-2 and TRBJ1-2; a possible D gene is TRBD1 (6 bases). V shed 5 bases and J shed 5 bases, with 15 bases lying between them. In germline, CDR1 is SGHAT, CDR2 FQNNGV. The CDR3 length is 14 residues. Written as DNA, the CDR3 is TGTGCCAGCAGCAAGAGAGACAGGCGTTATGGCTACACCTTC. The encoded protein is CASSKRDRRYGYTF.

This clonotype has only a few counts. The gene calls are TRBV5-1 and TRBJ2-1; 9 bases are shared with TRBD1. The length of the CDR3 is 14 residues. The J segment lost 4 bases and the V segment lost 5 bases, leaving 4 bases of the junction unmatched. Looked up from germline, CDR1 is SGHRS and CDR2 is YFSETQ. CDR3 residues: CASRLQGAYNEQFF. CDR3 bases: TGCGCCAGCAGATTACAGGGGGCATACAATGAGCAGTTCTTC.

The chain joins TRBV20-1 to TRBJ2-7, with D unclear. There are 13 residues in the CDR3. CDR1 and CDR2 (germline): DFQATT, SNEGSKA (reference sequence). The V end was cut by 8 bases, the J end by 1 base, with 15 bases between. DNA of the CDR3: TGCAGTCTCAGGACCGAGTTTTCCTACGAGCAGTACTTC. Translating gives CSLRTEFSYEQYF.